The 13 T cell receptor beta chains below all came from one sample that was sequenced in a study of shared clonotypes between healthy human individuals. Measured with immunoSEQ multiplex PCR; TCRdb has only the in-frame clones, and not every one. The sample has more than 150,000 clones, about 66% seen once. Sequencing was carried out using memory CD4+ T cells sorted from blood. Subset of the sample: CD45RA-negative fraction. The receptors derive from a man aged 30-40 years in good health.

V gene TRBV5-1 combines with J gene TRBJ1-1; 10 nucleotides match TRBD1. This CDR3 has 16 amino acids. Losses at the gene ends were 4 bases for V and 0 bases for J; bases not matched to a gene: 6. Germline V CDR1 and CDR2: SGHRS, YFSETQ. The DNA of the CDR3 is TGCGCCAGCAGCGGGGGACAGGGGATTATGAACACTGAAGCTTTCTTT. It codes for CASSGGQGIMNTEAFF. The full variable domain, rest sourced from reference TRBV5-1 and TRBJ1-1, is KAGVTQTPRYLIKTRGQQVTLSCSPISGHRSVSWYQQTPGQGLQFLFEYFSETQRNKGNFPGRFSGRQFSNSRSEMNVSTLELGDSALYLCASSGGQGIMNTEAFFGQGTRLTVV.

The genes are TRBV29-1 and TRBJ2-1; 13 bases match TRBD2. From germline, CDR1 is SQVTM and CDR2 ANQGSEA. The trim removed 6 bases at V and 2 bases at J, leaving 13 bases unmatched. The CDR3 spans 18 residues. CDR3 in DNA: TGCAGCGTGGATGGACTAGCGGGAGAGAACGTTACCTACAATGAGCAGTTCTTC. Protein: CSVDGLAGENVTYNEQFF.

The chain uses TRBV7-8 and TRBJ2-5; D call uncertain. The CDR3 covers 15 residues. Looked up from germline, CDR1 is SGHVS and CDR2 is FQNEAQ. V dropped 1 base and J dropped 4 bases, with 13 bases sitting between them. The CDR3 DNA follows: TGTGCCAGCAGCTTAGGGGAAGGCTGGGGAGAGACCCAGTACTTC. It specifies CASSLGEGWGETQYF.

The rearrangement uses TRBV13 and TRBJ2-3; TRBD2 is a possible D gene (5 bases). Trimming removed 4 bases from V and 8 bases from J, with 13 bases in between. The V gene's germline CDR1 is PRHDT and CDR2 FYEKMQ (reference sequence). The CDR3 contains 13 residues. In DNA form, the CDR3 reads TGTGCCAGCAGCTCCACCATTCGGGGTACGCAGTATTTT. It yields the protein CASSSTIRGTQYF.

V is TRBV5-1 and J is TRBJ2-6; 10 nucleotides line up with TRBD2. The V gene end was trimmed by 4 bases and the J gene end by 0 bases; junction bases not matched to a gene: 4. Germline CDR1 and CDR2: SGHRS and YFSETQ. The CDR3 has 17 amino acids. CDR3 in amino acids: CASSAGLANSGANVLTF. CDR3 sequence (DNA): TGCGCCAGCAGCGCGGGACTAGCGAACTCTGGGGCCAACGTCCTGACTTTC.

This clone was seen a few times. The sample has other DNA sequences that encode this CDR3 too. The chain combines TRBV9 with TRBJ2-5; D is uncertain. The V end was cut by 2 bases, the J end by 1 base, with 9 bases between. The CDR3 is 14 amino acids. Per germline, CDR1 SGDLS and CDR2 YYNGEE. This chain's CDR3 is CASSVGVGQETQYF. In DNA form, the CDR3 reads TGTGCCAGCAGCGTCGGAGTAGGCCAAGAGACCCAGTACTTC.

The genes are TRBV7-6 and TRBJ2-2, with 9 bases fitting TRBD1. Germline values: CDR1 SGHVS, CDR2 FNYEAQ. The CDR3 runs 15 residues. The V segment lost 5 bases and the J segment 7 bases; nucleotides outside the gene matches: 8. The CDR3 loop reads CASSVTGGAGGELFF. CDR3 bases: TGTGCCAGCAGCGTAACAGGGGGCGCGGGCGGGGAGCTGTTTTTT.

This clone was observed a few times. The chain carries TRBV7-8 and TRBJ1-2; possibly TRBD1 for D (5 bases). CDR3 length: 14 residues. Trimming removed 3 bases at V and 6 bases at J, with 14 bases between. Per the germline V gene, CDR1 is SGHVS and CDR2 is FQNEAQ. CDR3 sequence: CASSLSWGGNGYTF. CDR3 DNA: TGTGCCAGCAGCTTGTCCTGGGGGGGTAATGGCTACACCTTC.

J is TRBJ2-6 and V is TRBV7-6; 7 positions agree with TRBD1. CDR3 length: 17 residues. Trimming at V came to 3 bases and at J to 4 bases, leaving 9 bases not matched to a gene. Germline V CDR1 and CDR2: SGHVS, FNYEAQ. The chain's CDR3 is CASSFMAGGLGANVLTF. CDR3 nucleotide sequence: TGTGCCAGCAGCTTCATGGCAGGGGGTTTGGGGGCCAACGTCCTGACTTTC.

The V and J genes are TRBV6-5 and TRBJ2-3, with 9 bases fitting TRBD2. The CDR3 extends over 15 amino acids. From germline, CDR1 is MNHEY and CDR2 SVGAGI. V gave up 6 bases and J gave up 0 bases; unmatched junction bases: 4. The CDR3 here is CASSRLAESTDTQYF. The CDR3 region has the DNA TGTGCCAGCAGCCGACTAGCGGAGAGCACAGATACGCAGTATTTT.

The chain combines TRBV7-4 with TRBJ2-5; D is uncertain. The CDR3 spans 13 residues. V was trimmed by 4 bases and J by 7 bases, leaving 13 bases between them. CDR1 and CDR2 (germline): SGHVT, SQSDAQ. For the CDR3, the DNA is TGTGCCAGCAGCTCGTTAGAGGTCGGGACCCAGTACTTC. Translated, it gives CASSSLEVGTQYF.

CDR3 bases: TGTGCCAGCAGCGTAGACCCAGCGGGACGCATCACAGATACGCAGTATTTT. Translation: CASSVDPAGRITDTQYF. The V gene is TRBV9, the J gene TRBJ2-3, with TRBD2 matching over 7 bases. V was clipped by 0 bases and J by 2 bases; unmatched bases: 9. CDR1 is SGDLS and CDR2 is YYNGEE in the germline V gene. This CDR3 has 17 residues.

This clone was observed once. Other DNA sequences within the sample encode an identical CDR3. V is TRBV20-1 and J is TRBJ2-7, with D hard to call. CDR1 DFQATT and CDR2 SNEGSKA come from the germline V gene (reference sequence). The V and J ends lost 1 base and 3 bases respectively, with 4 bases between them. CDR3 length: 11 residues. This CDR3 reads CSARGRYEQYF. The CDR3 DNA is TGCAGTGCTAGAGGCCGCTACGAGCAGTACTTC.